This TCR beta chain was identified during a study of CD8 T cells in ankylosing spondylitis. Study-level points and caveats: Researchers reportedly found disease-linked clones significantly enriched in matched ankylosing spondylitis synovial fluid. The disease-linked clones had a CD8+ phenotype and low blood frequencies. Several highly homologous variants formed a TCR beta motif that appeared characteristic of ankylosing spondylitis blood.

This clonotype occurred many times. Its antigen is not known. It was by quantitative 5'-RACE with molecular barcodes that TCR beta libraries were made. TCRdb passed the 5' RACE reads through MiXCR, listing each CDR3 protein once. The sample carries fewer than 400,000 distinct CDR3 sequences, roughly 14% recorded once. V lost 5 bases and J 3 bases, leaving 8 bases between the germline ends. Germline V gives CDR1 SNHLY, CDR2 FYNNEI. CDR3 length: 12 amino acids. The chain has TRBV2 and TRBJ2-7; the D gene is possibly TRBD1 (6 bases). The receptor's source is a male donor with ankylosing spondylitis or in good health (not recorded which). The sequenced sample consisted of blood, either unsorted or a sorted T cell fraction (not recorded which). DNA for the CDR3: TGTGCCAGCAGTAGGACAGTCTACGAGCAGTACTTC. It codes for CASSRTVYEQYF.